Listed below are T cell receptor beta chains from one sample, sequenced in a study of cytomegalovirus exposure and HLA in healthy donors. The data were produced by immunoSEQ multiplex PCR, yet TCRdb's version contains in-frame clones alone and is incomplete. This table has 130,000 or so clones, over 75% appearing once. Source material: PBMCs. These receptors were collected from a man younger than 45 in good health and CMV-seronegative. CDR3s include the opening cysteine and the closing phenylalanine or tryptophan. Fields, in order: V gene, D gene, J gene, clone size, CDR3 DNA, CDR3 protein. A D gene is named only where the DNA matches it firmly. For some rows the clone size is stated as once, few or many, or as a class when expanded; others skip it.

TRBV5-1	-	TRBJ2-5	-	TGCGCCAGCAGCTGGCCCCAAGAGACCCAGTACTTC	CASSWPQETQYF
TRBV4-3	-	TRBJ1-2	-	TGCGCCAGCAGCCCTCAATTGAACACACACTATGGCTACACCTTC	CASSPQLNTHYGYTF
TRBV7-8	-	TRBJ2-7	medium-sized	TGTGCCAGCAGCTTAGTGGCCGGGTCTTCCTACGAGCAGTACTTC	CASSLVAGSSYEQYF
TRBV15	-	TRBJ2-7	-	TGTGCCACCAGCTGGGACTTAACCTACGAGCAGTACTTC	CATSWDLTYEQYF
TRBV29-1	TRBD2	TRBJ2-7	-	TGCAGCGTTGAAAGGACTAGCGGGTCCTACGAGCAGTACTTC	CSVERTSGSYEQYF
TRBV4-3	-	TRBJ1-4	few	TGCGCCAGCAGCCCAAGCCAGGCAACTAATGAAAAACTGTTTTTT	CASSPSQATNEKLFF
TRBV5-6	TRBD2	TRBJ2-5	-	TGTGCCAGCAGCTTCGGGACTAGCCTGTCCCAGTACTTC	CASSFGTSLSQYF
TRBV19	-	TRBJ1-1	-	TGTGCCAGTAGTCAAGAGGGGGGGTTCGCTGAAGCTTTCTTT	CASSQEGGFAEAFF
TRBV5-1	-	TRBJ2-7	-	TGCGCCAGCAGCGTTGACAGGCGACGATACGAGCAGTACTTC	CASSVDRRRYEQYF
TRBV19	TRBD1	TRBJ1-5	-	TGTGCCAGTACGGACAGGGTACATCAGCCCCAGCATTTT	CASTDRVHQPQHF
TRBV7-9	TRBD1	TRBJ2-1	-	TGTGCCAGCAGCCCCAAGACAGGGTGGATTGAGCAGTTCTTC	CASSPKTGWIEQFF
TRBV28	-	TRBJ2-5	-	TGTGCCAGCAGTTCGAGGACCAACCTCTTGGGGGCCGGGCGAGAGACCCAGTACTTC	CASSSRTNLLGAGRETQYF
TRBV18	TRBD1	TRBJ2-7	few	TGTGCCAGCTCACCAGAAGTCGGGACAGCGCCGTACGAGCAGTACTTC	CASSPEVGTAPYEQYF
TRBV5-1	TRBD1	TRBJ1-4	-	TGCGCCAGCAGCAGGGACAGGGGCGAAAAACTGTTTTTT	CASSRDRGEKLFF
TRBV5-6	-	TRBJ2-7	-	TGTGCCAGCAGCTCGACTATCTCCTACGAGCAGTACTTC	CASSSTISYEQYF
TRBV19	TRBD1	TRBJ1-1	-	TGTGCCAGTAGTAAAGGGACAGGGCGGGACACTGAAGCTTTCTTT	CASSKGTGRDTEAFF
TRBV9	TRBD2	TRBJ2-1	-	TGTGCCAGCAGCGTGGACGGGAGGGCCGGGGAGCAGTTCTTC	CASSVDGRAGEQFF
TRBV6-1	-	TRBJ1-5	-	TGTGCCAGCAGTGGATCCAGCGCAGGACTCAATCAGCCCCAGCATTTT	CASSGSSAGLNQPQHF
TRBV6-6	-	TRBJ1-5	-	TGTGCCAGCAGTTACCCGCAGGGTACGAGCAATCAGCCCCAGCATTTT	CASSYPQGTSNQPQHF
TRBV5-1	-	TRBJ2-7	few	TGCGCCAGCAGCTTCGCGGGGGAGCAGTACTTC	CASSFAGEQYF
TRBV6-4	-	TRBJ1-1	few	TGTGCCAGCAGTTTCGTGAAGGGAGATGAAGCTTTCTTT	CASSFVKGDEAFF
TRBV5-1	-	TRBJ2-2	-	TGCGCCAGCAGCTTGGCCTCGAGGACCGGGGAGCTGTTTTTT	CASSLASRTGELFF
TRBV19	-	TRBJ1-3	-	TGTGCCAGTAGGCACCTTCAGGCGGGAAACACCATATATTTT	CASRHLQAGNTIYF
TRBV7-9	-	TRBJ2-1	-	TGTGCCAGCAGCTTACCTCGCGGGGCTCCCTTCTTC	CASSLPRGAPFF
TRBV18	-	TRBJ1-5	-	TGTGCCAGCTCACCTGGCGGACAAAATCAGCCCCAGCATTTT	CASSPGGQNQPQHF
TRBV5-6	-	TRBJ2-7	once	TGTGCCAGCAGCACGCCGGGGGAGCAGTACTTC	CASSTPGEQYF
TRBV4-2	-	TRBJ2-6	-	TGTGCCAGCAGCCAAGTCGCGGGTCGTAAGTCTGGGGCCAACGTCCTGACTTTC	CASSQVAGRKSGANVLTF
TRBV7-3	-	TRBJ2-1	-	TGTGCCAGCAGCTTTAGGAGGGCCTCCTACAATGAGCAGTTCTTC	CASSFRRASYNEQFF
TRBV6-5	TRBD1	TRBJ2-7	-	TGTGCCAGCAGTAGGGACAGGGCCTACGAGCAGTACTTC	CASSRDRAYEQYF
TRBV9	-	TRBJ2-3	-	TGTGCCAGCAGCGTAGGTGGAGGGGTGGAGGATACGCAGTATTTT	CASSVGGGVEDTQYF
TRBV18	-	TRBJ2-1	-	TGTGCCAGCTCACTGTCTAGTTACAATGAGCAGTTCTTC	CASSLSSYNEQFF
TRBV5-6	TRBD2	TRBJ2-7	-	TGTGCCAGCAGCTTAGCGGGAGGGCCTCAGGACGAGCAGTACTTC	CASSLAGGPQDEQYF
TRBV28	-	TRBJ1-5	-	TGTGCCAGCAGTTTATATTCGGGGTCCCAGCCCCAGCATTTT	CASSLYSGSQPQHF
TRBV10-3	-	TRBJ1-1	-	TGTGCCACCCGGAGGTCAAATGCGAACACTGAAGCTTTCTTT	CATRRSNANTEAFF
TRBV27	TRBD1	TRBJ1-2	-	TGTGCCAGCAGGACAGGGGGTGGCAATGGCTACACCTTC	CASRTGGGNGYTF
TRBV2	-	TRBJ2-1	-	TGTGCCAGCACGGAGGCTAGAAGTGATGAGCAGTTCTTC	CASTEARSDEQFF
TRBV6-6	TRBD1	TRBJ1-3	once	TGTGCCAGCAGTGGATATAAGGACAGGGGGCAAAACACCATATATTTT	CASSGYKDRGQNTIYF
TRBV19	TRBD1	TRBJ1-5	-	TGTGCCAGTAGAGACAGGGACCGTTATCAGCCCCAGCATTTT	CASRDRDRYQPQHF
TRBV12-5	TRBD2	TRBJ2-1	once	TGTGCTAGTGGTTTGGGACTAGCGGGAGGGCCGGGCGAGCAGTTCTTC	CASGLGLAGGPGEQFF
TRBV5-1	TRBD1	TRBJ2-7	few	TGCGCCAGCAGGTTGGGACAGGCGTCCTACGAGCAGTACTTC	CASRLGQASYEQYF
TRBV13	-	TRBJ1-1	-	TGTGCCAGCAGCTTAGGAGATAGGGGAGCTTTCTTT	CASSLGDRGAFF
TRBV6-5	-	TRBJ2-7	-	TGTGCCAGCAGTCCCGGGGACTCCTACGAGCAGTACTTC	CASSPGDSYEQYF
TRBV19	-	TRBJ1-2	-	TGTGCCAGTAGTATCGACAGGCCGATCTATGGCTACACCTTC	CASSIDRPIYGYTF
TRBV29-1	TRBD1	TRBJ1-2	-	TGCAGCGTGCCCAAACGACAGGGTCTTGGCTACACCTTC	CSVPKRQGLGYTF